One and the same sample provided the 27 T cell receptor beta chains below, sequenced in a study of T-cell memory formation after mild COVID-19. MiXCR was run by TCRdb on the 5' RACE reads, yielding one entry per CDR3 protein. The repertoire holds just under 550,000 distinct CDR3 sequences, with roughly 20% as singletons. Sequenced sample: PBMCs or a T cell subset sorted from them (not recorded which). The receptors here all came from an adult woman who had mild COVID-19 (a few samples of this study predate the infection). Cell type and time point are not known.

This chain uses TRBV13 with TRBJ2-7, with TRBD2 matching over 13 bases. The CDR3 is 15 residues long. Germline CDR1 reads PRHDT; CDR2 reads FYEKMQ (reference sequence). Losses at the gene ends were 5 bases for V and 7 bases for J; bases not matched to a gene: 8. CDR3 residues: CASSLLTSGRMEQYF. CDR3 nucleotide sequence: TGTGCCAGCAGCCTCCTGACTAGCGGGAGGATGGAGCAGTACTTC.

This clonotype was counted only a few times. CDR3 in DNA: TGTGCCAGCAGTTTATCGAGGGCGGTCTATTCCCCTGCTCACAATGAGCAGTTCTTC. Protein product: CASSLSRAVYSPAHNEQFF. The J gene is TRBJ2-1, the V gene TRBV27; maybe TRBD2 (5 bases). This CDR3 has 19 amino acids. Germline CDR1 MNHEY, CDR2 SMNVEV (reference sequence). V lost 0 bases and J lost 5, with 23 bases in between.

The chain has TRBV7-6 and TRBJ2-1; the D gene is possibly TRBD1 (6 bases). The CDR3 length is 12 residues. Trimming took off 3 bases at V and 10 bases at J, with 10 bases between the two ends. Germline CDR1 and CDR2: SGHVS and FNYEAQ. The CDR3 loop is CASSFTGYEQFF. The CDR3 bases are TGTGCCAGCAGCTTTACAGGGTACGAGCAGTTCTTC.

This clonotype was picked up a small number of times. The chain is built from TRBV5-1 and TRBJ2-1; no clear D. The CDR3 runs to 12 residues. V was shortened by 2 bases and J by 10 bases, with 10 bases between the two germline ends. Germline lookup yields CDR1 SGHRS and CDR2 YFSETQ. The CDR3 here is CASSFPTGEQFF. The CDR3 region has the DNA TGCGCCAGCAGCTTCCCTACCGGGGAGCAGTTCTTC. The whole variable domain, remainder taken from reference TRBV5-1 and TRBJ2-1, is KAGVTQTPRYLIKTRGQQVTLSCSPISGHRSVSWYQQTPGQGLQFLFEYFSETQRNKGNFPGRFSGRQFSNSRSEMNVSTLELGDSALYLCASSFPTGEQFFGPGTRLTVL.

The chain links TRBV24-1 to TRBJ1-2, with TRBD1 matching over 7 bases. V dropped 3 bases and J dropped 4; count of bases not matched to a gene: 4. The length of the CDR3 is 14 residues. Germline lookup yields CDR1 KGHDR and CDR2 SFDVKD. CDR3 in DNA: TGTGCCACCAGTGATGTCCGGGACAGCTATGGCTACACCTTC. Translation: CATSDVRDSYGYTF.

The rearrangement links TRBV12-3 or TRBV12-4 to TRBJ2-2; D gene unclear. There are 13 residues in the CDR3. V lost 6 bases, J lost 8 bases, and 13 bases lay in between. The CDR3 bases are TGTGCCAGCAGACTACAAGGTGTGGGGGAGCTGTTTTTT. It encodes CASRLQGVGELFF.

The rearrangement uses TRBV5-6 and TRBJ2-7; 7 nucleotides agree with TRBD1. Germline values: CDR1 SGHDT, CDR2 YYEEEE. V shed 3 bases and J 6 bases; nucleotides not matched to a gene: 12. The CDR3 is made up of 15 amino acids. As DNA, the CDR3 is TGTGCCAGCAGCTGGAACAGGGGCAAGAAGCGCGAGCAGTACTTC. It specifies CASSWNRGKKREQYF.

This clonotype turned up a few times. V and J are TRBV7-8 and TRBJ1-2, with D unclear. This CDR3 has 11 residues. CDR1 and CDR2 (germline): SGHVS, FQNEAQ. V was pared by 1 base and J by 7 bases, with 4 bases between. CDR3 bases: TGTGCCAGCAGCTTAGGCCGTGGCTACACCTTC. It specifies CASSLGRGYTF.

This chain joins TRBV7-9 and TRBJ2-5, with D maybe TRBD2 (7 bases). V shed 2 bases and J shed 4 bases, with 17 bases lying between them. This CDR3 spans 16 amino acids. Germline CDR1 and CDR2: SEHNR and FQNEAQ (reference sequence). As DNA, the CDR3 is TGTGCCAGCAGCTTAACACGCGGGGGCGCCGGAGAGACCCAGTACTTC. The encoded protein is CASSLTRGGAGETQYF.

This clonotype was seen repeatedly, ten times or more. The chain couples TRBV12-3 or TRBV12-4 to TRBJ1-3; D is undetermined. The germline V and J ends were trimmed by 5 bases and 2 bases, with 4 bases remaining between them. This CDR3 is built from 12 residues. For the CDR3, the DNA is TGTGCCAGCAGTGGTCCTGGAAACACCATATATTTT. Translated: CASSGPGNTIYF.

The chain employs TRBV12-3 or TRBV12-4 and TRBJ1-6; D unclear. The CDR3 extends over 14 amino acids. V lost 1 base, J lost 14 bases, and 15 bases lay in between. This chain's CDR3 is CASSLVSAVDALHF. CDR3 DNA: TGTGCCAGCAGTTTAGTGTCAGCGGTTGATGCCCTCCACTTT.

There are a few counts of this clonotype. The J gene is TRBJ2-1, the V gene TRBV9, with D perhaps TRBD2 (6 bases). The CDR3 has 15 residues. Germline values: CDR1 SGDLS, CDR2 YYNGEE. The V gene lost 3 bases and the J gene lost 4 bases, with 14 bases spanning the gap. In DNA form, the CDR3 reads TGTGCCAGCAGCGGGTCCGGGACTGGATACAATGAGCAGTTCTTC. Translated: CASSGSGTGYNEQFF.

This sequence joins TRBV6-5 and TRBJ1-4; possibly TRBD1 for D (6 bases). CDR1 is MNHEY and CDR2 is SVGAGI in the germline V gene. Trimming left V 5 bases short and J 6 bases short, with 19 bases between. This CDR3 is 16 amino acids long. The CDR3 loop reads CASSKVLEGGHEKLFF. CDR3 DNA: TGTGCCAGCAGTAAAGTCCTGGAGGGGGGACATGAAAAACTGTTTTTT.

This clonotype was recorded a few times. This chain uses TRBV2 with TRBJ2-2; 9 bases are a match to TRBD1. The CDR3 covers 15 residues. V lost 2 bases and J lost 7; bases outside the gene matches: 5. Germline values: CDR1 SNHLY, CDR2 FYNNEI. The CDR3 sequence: CASSEFGTGLGELFF. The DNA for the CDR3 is TGTGCCAGCAGTGAATTCGGGACAGGGCTCGGGGAGCTGTTTTTT. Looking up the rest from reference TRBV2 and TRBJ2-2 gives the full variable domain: EPEVTQTPSHQVTQMGQEVILRCVPISNHLYFYWYRQILGQKVEFLVSFYNNEISEKSEIFDDQFSVERPDGSNFTLKIRSTKLEDSAMYFCASSEFGTGLGELFFGEGSRLTVL.

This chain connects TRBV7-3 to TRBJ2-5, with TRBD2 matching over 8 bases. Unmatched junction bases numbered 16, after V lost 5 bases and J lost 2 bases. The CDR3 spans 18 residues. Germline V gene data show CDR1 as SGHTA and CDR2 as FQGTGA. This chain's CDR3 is CASSPRVTGGHNQETQYF. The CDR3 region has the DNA TGTGCCAGCAGCCCCCGAGTGACGGGGGGGCACAATCAAGAGACCCAGTACTTC.

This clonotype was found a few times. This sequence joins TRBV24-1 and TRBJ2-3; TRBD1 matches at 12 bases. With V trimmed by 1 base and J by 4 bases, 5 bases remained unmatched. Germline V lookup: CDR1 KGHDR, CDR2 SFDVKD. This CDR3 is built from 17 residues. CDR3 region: CATSDFPGTGGADTQYF. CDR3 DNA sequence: TGTGCCACCAGTGATTTCCCCGGGACAGGGGGCGCAGATACGCAGTATTTT.

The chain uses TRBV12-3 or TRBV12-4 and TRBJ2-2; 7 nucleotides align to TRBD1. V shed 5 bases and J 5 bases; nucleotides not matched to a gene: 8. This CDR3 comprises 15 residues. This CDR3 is CASSRDRVETGELFF. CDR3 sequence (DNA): TGTGCCAGCAGTCGCGACAGGGTGGAAACCGGGGAGCTGTTTTTT.

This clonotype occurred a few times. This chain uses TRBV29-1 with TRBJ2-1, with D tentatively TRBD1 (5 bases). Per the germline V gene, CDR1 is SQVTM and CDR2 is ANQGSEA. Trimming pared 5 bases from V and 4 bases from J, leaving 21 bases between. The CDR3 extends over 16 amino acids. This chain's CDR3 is CSVHSESFGAYNEQFF. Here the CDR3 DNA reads TGCAGCGTTCACTCTGAGAGCTTTGGGGCTTACAATGAGCAGTTCTTC.

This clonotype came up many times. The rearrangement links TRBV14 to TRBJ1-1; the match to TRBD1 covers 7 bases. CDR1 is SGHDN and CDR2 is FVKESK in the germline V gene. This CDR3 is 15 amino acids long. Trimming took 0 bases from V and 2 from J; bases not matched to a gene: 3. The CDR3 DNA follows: TGTGCCAGCAGCCAAGAGGGGACAGTAAACACTGAAGCTTTCTTT. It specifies CASSQEGTVNTEAFF. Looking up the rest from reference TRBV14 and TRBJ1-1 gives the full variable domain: EAGVTQFPSHSVIEKGQTVTLRCDPISGHDNLYWYRRVMGKEIKFLLHFVKESKQDESGMPNNRFLAERTGGTYSTLKVQPAELEDSGVYFCASSQEGTVNTEAFFGQGTRLTVV.

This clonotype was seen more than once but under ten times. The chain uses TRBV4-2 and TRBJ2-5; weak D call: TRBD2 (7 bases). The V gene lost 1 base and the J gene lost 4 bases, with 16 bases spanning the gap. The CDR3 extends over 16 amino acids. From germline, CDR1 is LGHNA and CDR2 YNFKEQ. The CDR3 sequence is CASSQVDKGGGETQYF. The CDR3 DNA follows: TGTGCCAGCAGCCAAGTTGACAAGGGGGGGGGAGAGACCCAGTACTTC.

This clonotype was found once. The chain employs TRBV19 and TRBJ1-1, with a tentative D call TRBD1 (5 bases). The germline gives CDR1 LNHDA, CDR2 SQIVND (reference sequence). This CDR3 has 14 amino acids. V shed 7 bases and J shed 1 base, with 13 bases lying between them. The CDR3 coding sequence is TGTGCCAGTACTCGGGACTCCCGGAACACTGAAGCTTTCTTT. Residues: CASTRDSRNTEAFF.

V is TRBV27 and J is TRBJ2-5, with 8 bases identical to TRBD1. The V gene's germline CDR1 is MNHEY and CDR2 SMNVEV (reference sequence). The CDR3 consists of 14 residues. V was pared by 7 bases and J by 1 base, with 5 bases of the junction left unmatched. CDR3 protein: CASKFQGAQETQYF. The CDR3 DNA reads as TGTGCCAGCAAATTCCAGGGGGCCCAAGAGACCCAGTACTTC.

The chain's CDR3 is CAISSSGTLIPSEQYF. CDR3 sequence (DNA): TGTGCCATCAGCAGCTCGGGGACTCTAATCCCCAGCGAGCAGTACTTC. The V gene is TRBV10-3, the J gene TRBJ2-7; D may be TRBD2 (6 bases). Trimming took 6 bases from V and 6 from J, leaving 24 bases between them. Germline assignment: CDR1 ENHRY and CDR2 SYGVKD. The CDR3 has 16 residues.

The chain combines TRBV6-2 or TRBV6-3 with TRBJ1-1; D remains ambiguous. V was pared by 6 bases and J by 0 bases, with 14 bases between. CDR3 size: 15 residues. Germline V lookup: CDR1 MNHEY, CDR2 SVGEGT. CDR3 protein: CASRRGLKMNTEAFF. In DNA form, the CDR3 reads TGTGCCAGCAGACGCGGGCTCAAGATGAACACTGAAGCTTTCTTT.

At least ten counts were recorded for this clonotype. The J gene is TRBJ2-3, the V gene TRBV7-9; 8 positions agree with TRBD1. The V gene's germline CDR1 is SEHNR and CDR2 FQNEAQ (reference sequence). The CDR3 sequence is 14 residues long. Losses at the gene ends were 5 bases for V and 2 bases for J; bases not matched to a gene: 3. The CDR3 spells CASSPTGVTDTQYF. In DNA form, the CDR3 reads TGTGCCAGCAGCCCGACAGGGGTCACAGATACGCAGTATTTT.

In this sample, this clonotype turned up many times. CDR3 sequence: CSASGDGGYTF. CDR3 DNA: TGCAGTGCTAGTGGGGACGGAGGCTACACCTTC. The chain employs TRBV20-1 and TRBJ1-2; the D gene is possibly TRBD1 (5 bases). V lost 3 bases, J lost 8 bases, and 10 bases lay in between. The CDR3 is made up of 11 amino acids. The V gene's germline CDR1 is DFQATT and CDR2 SNEGSKA (reference sequence).

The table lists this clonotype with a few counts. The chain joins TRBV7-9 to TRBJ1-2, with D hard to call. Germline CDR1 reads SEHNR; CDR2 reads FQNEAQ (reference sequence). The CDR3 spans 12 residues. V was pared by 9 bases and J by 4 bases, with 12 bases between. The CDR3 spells CASSSGSYGYTF. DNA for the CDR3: TGTGCCAGTTCCTCCGGTAGCTATGGCTACACCTTC.